Listed here are 12 T cell receptor beta chains from one sample, sequenced in a study of identical twins. MiXCR, run by TCRdb on the 5' RACE reads, gives a single entry per CDR3 protein. Here the sample spans 1,800,000 or so distinct CDR3 sequences, around 29% being singletons. Sequencing was done on a sample of cord blood. Every receptor here comes from a newborn girl in good health.

Points on this clonotype: Germline is not matched at one junction end, which may reflect a read error. The chain recombines TRBV20-1 with TRBJ2-4, with TRBD2 matching over 8 bases. The J call may be faulty, since TRBJ2-7 better matches the DNA end. This CDR3 spans 14 amino acids. Germline CDR1 is DFQATT and CDR2 is SNEGSKA (reference sequence). The CDR3 DNA sequence: TGCAATGCTTCCTCGGGTAGCGGGGTCCACGAGCAGTACTTC. Protein: CNASSGSGVHEQYF.

The chain links TRBV20-1 to TRBJ2-1; D is possibly TRBD1 or TRBD2 (5 bases each). The CDR3 covers 11 residues. Germline CDR1 DFQATT, CDR2 SNEGSKA (reference sequence). Trimming shortened V by 4 bases and J by 7 bases, and 8 bases separated the two germline ends. CDR3 sequence reads: CSATGLNEQFF. DNA of the CDR3: TGCAGTGCTACGGGGCTGAATGAGCAGTTCTTC.

This clonotype was detected ten times or more. The V and J genes are TRBV4-2 and TRBJ2-7; 10 bases line up with TRBD2. Trimming at V came to 0 bases and at J to 3 bases, leaving 8 bases not matched to a gene. The V gene's germline CDR1 is LGHNA and CDR2 YNFKEQ. The CDR3 sequence is 17 residues long. CDR3 protein: CASSQEDTSGKIYEQYF. CDR3 nucleotide sequence: TGTGCCAGCAGCCAAGAGGATACTAGCGGGAAGATCTACGAGCAGTACTTC.

This clonotype has more than one count but fewer than ten. V usage is TRBV29-1 and J usage is TRBJ2-1; 12 positions agree with TRBD2. Germline assignment: CDR1 SQVTM and CDR2 ANQGSEA. Trimming at V came to 6 bases and at J to 4 bases, leaving 7 bases not matched to a gene. The length of the CDR3 is 15 residues. CDR3 coding DNA: TGCAGCGTCCCAAAACTAGCGGGGGGATACAATGAGCAGTTCTTC. Translated, it gives CSVPKLAGGYNEQFF.

This rearrangement joins TRBV6-5 to TRBJ1-2, with D unresolved. Between the trimmed V and J ends, which lost 6 bases and 0 bases, there was a span of 14 bases. The CDR3 has 15 residues. Germline loops: CDR1 MNHEY, CDR2 SVGAGI. CDR3 protein: CASSHARTANYGYTF. As DNA, the CDR3 is TGTGCCAGCAGCCACGCGCGGACGGCTAACTATGGCTACACCTTC.

The chain recombines TRBV12-3 or TRBV12-4 with TRBJ2-3, with D tentatively TRBD1 (6 bases). CDR3 size: 18 residues. Trimming took 3 bases from V and 0 from J, leaving 19 bases between them. CDR3: CASSFRSSHRVSTDTQYF. CDR3 DNA: TGTGCCAGCAGTTTTCGCTCGTCCCACAGGGTTAGCACAGATACGCAGTATTTT.

The chain uses TRBV6-1 and TRBJ2-5; tentatively, D is TRBD1 (5 bases). The end of the DNA fits TRBJ2-7 better, so the J call may be wrong. Per the germline V gene, CDR1 is MNHNS and CDR2 is SASEGT. This CDR3 has 14 residues. CDR3 in amino acids: CASSLLTGLYEQYF. CDR3 nucleotide sequence: TGTGCCAGCAGTCTACTTACAGGTTTATACGAGCAGTACTTC.

CDR3 in amino acids: CSARVRSSYNEQFF. In nucleotides, the CDR3 is TGCAGTGCTAGAGTGCGGAGCTCCTACAATGAGCAGTTCTTC. This rearrangement joins TRBV20-1 to TRBJ2-1, with D unresolved. This CDR3 contains 14 residues. Germline CDR1 reads DFQATT; CDR2 reads SNEGSKA (reference sequence). The V end lost 1 base, the J end lost 0 bases, and 7 bases lay between the germline ends.

This clonotype came up a few times. The V gene is TRBV14, the J gene TRBJ2-1; D gene unclear. CDR1 is SGHDN and CDR2 is FVKESK in the germline V gene. Trimming pared 2 bases from V and 10 bases from J, leaving 6 bases between. The CDR3 is 11 residues long. The CDR3 nucleotides are TGTGCCAGCAGCCAAAAAGCGGAGCAGTTCTTC. Encoded protein: CASSQKAEQFF.

The chain combines TRBV6-2 or TRBV6-3 with TRBJ1-5; TRBD1 might be the D (6 bases). This CDR3 region has 14 residues. The germline CDR1 and CDR2 sequences are MNHEY and SVGEGT. V was shortened by 6 bases and J by 6 bases, with 15 bases between the two germline ends. CDR3 sequence reads: CASSLPGVVQPQHF. The CDR3 DNA reads TGTGCCAGCAGCTTACCAGGGGTCGTTCAGCCCCAGCATTTT.

The CDR3 nucleotides read TGTGCCAGCAGGGGTCGGGACAGGGGACCTTACAATGAGCAGTACTTC. This gives the protein CASRGRDRGPYNEQYF. The chain combines TRBV2 with TRBJ2-5; 10 nucleotides align to TRBD1. Germline CDR1 SNHLY, CDR2 FYNNEI. With 6 bases clipped from V and 11 bases from J, the junction kept 18 bases outside the gene matches. This CDR3 is 16 amino acids long.

The chain has TRBV27 and TRBJ2-7, with 12 bases matching TRBD1. V shed 5 bases and J 7 bases; nucleotides not matched to a gene: 15. This CDR3 is 17 amino acids long. Germline V gives CDR1 MNHEY, CDR2 SMNVEV (reference sequence). The CDR3 loop is CASSATQPGQGAREQYF. The CDR3, as DNA: TGTGCCAGCAGTGCAACCCAGCCGGGACAGGGGGCTAGAGAGCAGTACTTC.